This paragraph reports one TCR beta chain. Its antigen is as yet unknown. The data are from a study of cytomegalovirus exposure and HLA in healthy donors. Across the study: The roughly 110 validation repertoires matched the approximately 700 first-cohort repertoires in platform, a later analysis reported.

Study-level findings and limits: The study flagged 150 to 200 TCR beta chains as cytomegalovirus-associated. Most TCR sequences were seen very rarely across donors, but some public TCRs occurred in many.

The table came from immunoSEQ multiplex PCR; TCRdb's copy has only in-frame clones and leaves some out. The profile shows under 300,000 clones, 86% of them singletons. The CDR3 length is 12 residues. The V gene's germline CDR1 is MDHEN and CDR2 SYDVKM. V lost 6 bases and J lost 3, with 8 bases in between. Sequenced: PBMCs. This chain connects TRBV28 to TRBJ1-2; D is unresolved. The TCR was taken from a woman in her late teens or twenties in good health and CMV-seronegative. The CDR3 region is CASSAGDYGYTF. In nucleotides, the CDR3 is TGTGCCAGCAGCGCCGGGGACTATGGCTACACCTTC.